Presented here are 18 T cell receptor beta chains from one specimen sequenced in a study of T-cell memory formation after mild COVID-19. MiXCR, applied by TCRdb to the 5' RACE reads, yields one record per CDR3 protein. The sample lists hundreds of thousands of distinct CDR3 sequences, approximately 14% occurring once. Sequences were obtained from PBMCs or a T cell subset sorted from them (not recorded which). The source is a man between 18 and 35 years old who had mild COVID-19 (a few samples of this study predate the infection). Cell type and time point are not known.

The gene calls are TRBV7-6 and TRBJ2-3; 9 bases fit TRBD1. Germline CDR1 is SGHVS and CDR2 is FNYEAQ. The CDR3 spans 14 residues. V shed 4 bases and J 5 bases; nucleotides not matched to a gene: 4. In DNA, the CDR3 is TGTGCCAGCAGCTACCGACAGGGGGAAGATACGCAGTATTTT. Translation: CASSYRQGEDTQYF.

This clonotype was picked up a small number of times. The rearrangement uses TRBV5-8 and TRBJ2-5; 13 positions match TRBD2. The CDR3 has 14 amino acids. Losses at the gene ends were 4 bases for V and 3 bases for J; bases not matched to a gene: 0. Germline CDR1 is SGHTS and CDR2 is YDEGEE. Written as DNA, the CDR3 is TGTGCCAGCAGCGGACTAGCGGGGGAAGAGACCCAGTACTTC. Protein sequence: CASSGLAGEETQYF.

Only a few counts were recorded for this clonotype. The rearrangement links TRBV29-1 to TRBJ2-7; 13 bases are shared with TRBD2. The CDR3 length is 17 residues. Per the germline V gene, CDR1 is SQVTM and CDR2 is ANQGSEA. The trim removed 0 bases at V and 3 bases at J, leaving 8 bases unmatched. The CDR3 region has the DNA TGCAGCGTTGAAGAAAGGACTAGCGGGGGAATCTACTACGAGCAGTACTTC. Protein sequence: CSVEERTSGGIYYEQYF.

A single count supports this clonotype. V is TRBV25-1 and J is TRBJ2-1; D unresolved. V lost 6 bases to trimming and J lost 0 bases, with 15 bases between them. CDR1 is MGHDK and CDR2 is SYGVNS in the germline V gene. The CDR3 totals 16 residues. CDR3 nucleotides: TGTGCCAGCAGCCCGCCGGTACAGAGCTCCTACAATGAGCAGTTCTTC. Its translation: CASSPPVQSSYNEQFF.

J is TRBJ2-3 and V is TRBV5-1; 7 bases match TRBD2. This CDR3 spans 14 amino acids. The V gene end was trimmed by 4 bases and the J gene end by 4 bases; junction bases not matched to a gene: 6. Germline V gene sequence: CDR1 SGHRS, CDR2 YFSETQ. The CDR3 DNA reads TGCGCCAGCAGCCTAAGCGGGGACTCAGATACGCAGTATTTT. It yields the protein CASSLSGDSDTQYF.

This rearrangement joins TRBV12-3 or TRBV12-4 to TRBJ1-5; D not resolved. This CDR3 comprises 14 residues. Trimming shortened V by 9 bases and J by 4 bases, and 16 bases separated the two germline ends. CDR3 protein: CARSHHGKNQPQHF. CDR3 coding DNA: TGTGCCAGAAGCCATCATGGGAAAAATCAGCCCCAGCATTTT.

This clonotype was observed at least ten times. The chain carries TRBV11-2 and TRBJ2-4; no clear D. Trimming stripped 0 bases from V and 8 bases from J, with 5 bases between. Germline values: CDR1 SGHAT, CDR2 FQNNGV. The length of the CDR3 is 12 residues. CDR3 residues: CASSLEADIQYF. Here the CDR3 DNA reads TGTGCCAGCAGCTTAGAAGCAGACATTCAGTACTTC.

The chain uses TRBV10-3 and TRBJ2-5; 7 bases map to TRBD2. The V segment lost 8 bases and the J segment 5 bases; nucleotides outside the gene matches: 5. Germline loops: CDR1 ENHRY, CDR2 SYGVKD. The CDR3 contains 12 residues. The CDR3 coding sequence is TGTGCCATCGGGAGGGGCGGCGAGACCCAGTACTTC. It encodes CAIGRGGETQYF.

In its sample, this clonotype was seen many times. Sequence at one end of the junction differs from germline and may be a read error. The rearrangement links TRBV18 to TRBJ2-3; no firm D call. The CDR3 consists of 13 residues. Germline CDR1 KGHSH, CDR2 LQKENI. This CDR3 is CASSPGSTDTQYF. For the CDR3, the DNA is TGCGCCAGCAGCCCCGGGAGCACAGATACGCAGTATTTT.

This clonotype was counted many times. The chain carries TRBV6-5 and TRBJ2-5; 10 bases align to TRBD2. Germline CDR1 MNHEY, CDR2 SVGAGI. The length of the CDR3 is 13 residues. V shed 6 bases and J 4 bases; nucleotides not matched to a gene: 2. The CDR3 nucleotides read TGTGCCAGCAGCCCTAGCGGGGGAGAGACCCAGTACTTC. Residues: CASSPSGGETQYF.

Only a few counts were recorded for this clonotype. The CDR3 coding sequence is TGCAGTGCCCGGCCGGGACAGGGGAGGGATACGCAGTATTTT. Its translation is CSARPGQGRDTQYF. V is TRBV20-1 and J is TRBJ2-3; 10 nucleotides agree with TRBD1. Germline assignment: CDR1 DFQATT and CDR2 SNEGSKA (reference sequence). The CDR3 consists of 14 residues. With V trimmed by 6 bases and J by 6 bases, 9 bases remained unmatched.

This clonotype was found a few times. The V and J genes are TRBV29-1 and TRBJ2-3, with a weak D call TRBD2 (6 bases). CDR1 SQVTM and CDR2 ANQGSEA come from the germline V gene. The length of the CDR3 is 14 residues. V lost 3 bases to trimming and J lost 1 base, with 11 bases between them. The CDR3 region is CSVDGGEGTDTQYF. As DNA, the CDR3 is TGCAGCGTTGACGGCGGGGAAGGCACAGATACGCAGTATTTT.

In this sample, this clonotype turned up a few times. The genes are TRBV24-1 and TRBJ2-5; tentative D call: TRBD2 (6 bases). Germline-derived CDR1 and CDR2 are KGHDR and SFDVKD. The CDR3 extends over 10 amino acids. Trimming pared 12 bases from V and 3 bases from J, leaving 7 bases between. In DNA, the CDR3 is TGTGCCCCGGGAGAAGAGACCCAGTACTTC. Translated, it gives CAPGEETQYF.

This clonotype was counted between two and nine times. Here the CDR3 reads CASSPEPGAEQYF. The CDR3 bases are TGTGCCAGCAGTCCCGAGCCCGGCGCGGAGCAGTACTTC. The chain uses TRBV7-3 and TRBJ2-7; no clear D. V was cut by 6 bases and J by 7 bases, with 16 bases left in between. The CDR3 has 13 amino acids. CDR1 and CDR2 (germline): SGHTA, FQGTGA.

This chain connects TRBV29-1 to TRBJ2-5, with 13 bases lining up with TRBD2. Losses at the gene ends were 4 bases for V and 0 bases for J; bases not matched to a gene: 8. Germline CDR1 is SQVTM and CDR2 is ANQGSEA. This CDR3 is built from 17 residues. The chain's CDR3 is CSVARTSGGGYQETQYF. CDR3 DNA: TGCAGCGTTGCTAGGACTAGCGGGGGTGGGTACCAAGAGACCCAGTACTTC.

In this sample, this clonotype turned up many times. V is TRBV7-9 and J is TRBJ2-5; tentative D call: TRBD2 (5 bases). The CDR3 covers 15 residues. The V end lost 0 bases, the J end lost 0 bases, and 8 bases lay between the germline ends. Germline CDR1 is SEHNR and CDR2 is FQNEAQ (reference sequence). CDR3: CASSLAPGYQETQYF. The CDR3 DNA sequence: TGTGCCAGCAGCTTAGCGCCGGGGTACCAAGAGACCCAGTACTTC.

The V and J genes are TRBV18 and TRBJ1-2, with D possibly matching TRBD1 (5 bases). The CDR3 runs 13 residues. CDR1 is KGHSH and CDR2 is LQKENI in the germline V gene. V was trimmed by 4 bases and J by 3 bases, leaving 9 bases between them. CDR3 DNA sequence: TGTGCCAGCTCACAGACAGCCGACTATGGCTACACCTTC. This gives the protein CASSQTADYGYTF. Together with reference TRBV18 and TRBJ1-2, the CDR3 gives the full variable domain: NAGVMQNPRHLVRRRGQEARLRCSPMKGHSHVYWYRQLPEEGLKFMVYLQKENIIDESGMPKERFSAEFPKEGPSILRIQQVVRGDSAAYFCASSQTADYGYTFGSGTRLTVV.

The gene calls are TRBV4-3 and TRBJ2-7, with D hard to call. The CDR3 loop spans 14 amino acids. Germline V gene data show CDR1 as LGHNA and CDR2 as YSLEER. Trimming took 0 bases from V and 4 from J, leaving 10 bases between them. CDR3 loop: CASSQERVPYEQYF. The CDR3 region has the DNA TGCGCCAGCAGCCAAGAACGGGTGCCTTACGAGCAGTACTTC.